This record concerns one TCR beta chain sequence. In the source study's methods: How many nucleated cells were present was estimated from reference gene primer amplification. Libraries were prepared by immunoSEQ multiplex PCR; TCRdb keeps only in-frame clonotypes and omits some of them. V, J and clone size were drawn from that table, and D and trimming were deduced from the DNA. The repertoire includes approximately 110,000 clones, around 86% of them detected once, and roughly 4% sits in the top ten. These data originate in a study of blood T cell repertoires in COVID-19. The wider study: Whether acute or convalescent, the COVID-19 samples came from the United States, Italy and Spain. In each case, the material was cDNA or gDNA derived from T cells, B-cell-depleted T cells, or PBMCs.

CDR1 is SGHRS and CDR2 is YFSETQ in the germline V gene. V shed 0 bases, J shed 6 bases, and the junction held 9 bases outside the gene matches. This CDR3 comprises 17 residues. The rearrangement uses TRBV5-1 and TRBJ1-4; 9 bases align to TRBD1. Sequenced sample: peripheral blood. The receptor comes from a man aged 40-55 years with acute or convalescent COVID-19. CDR3 sequence: CASSLGSSGQGHEKLFF. CDR3 nucleotide sequence: TGCGCCAGCAGCTTGGGGTCGTCGGGACAGGGACATGAAAAACTGTTTTTT. Together with reference TRBV5-1 and TRBJ1-4, the CDR3 gives the full variable domain: KAGVTQTPRYLIKTRGQQVTLSCSPISGHRSVSWYQQTPGQGLQFLFEYFSETQRNKGNFPGRFSGRQFSNSRSEMNVSTLELGDSALYLCASSLGSSGQGHEKLFFGSGTQLSVL.